Sequencing of this T cell receptor beta chain was carried out in a study of blood T cell repertoires in COVID-19. Across the study: Italy, Spain and the United States were the sources of the convalescent and acute COVID-19 samples. PBMCs, B-cell-depleted T cells, or T cells were the source of the cDNA or gDNA that made up the material.

Original processing notes: It was from reference gene primer amplification that nucleated cell counts were estimated. Assay used: immunoSEQ multiplex PCR; TCRdb lists only in-frame clones, some missing. D and trimming were read from the DNA, whereas the V and J calls and clone size are those reported in that table. Here the sample spans tens of thousands of clones, approximately 82% being singletons. The source material was peripheral blood. This sequence originates from a man between 60 and 75 years old with acute or convalescent COVID-19.

CDR3 sequence reads: CASSSNDRDEQYF. The CDR3 region has the DNA TGTGCCAGCAGCTCCAACGACAGGGACGAGCAGTACTTC. The V gene is TRBV7-2, the J gene TRBJ2-7; the match to TRBD1 covers 7 bases. CDR3 size: 13 residues. Trimming at V came to 4 bases and at J to 5 bases, leaving 5 bases not matched to a gene. Per the germline V gene, CDR1 is SGHTA and CDR2 is FQGNSA.